This note documents a single TCR beta chain sequence. Source study methods: Amplification of reference gene primers was used by the study to estimate nucleated cell counts. Method: immunoSEQ multiplex PCR; TCRdb's copy keeps in-frame clones and lacks some. V, J and clone size were drawn from that table, and D and trimming were deduced from the DNA. The table records about 180,000 clones, roughly four fifths of them present only once. Followed longitudinally, the Seattle patients had been enrolled during active infection. This sample was included in a study of blood T cell repertoires in COVID-19. The overall study: Donors in the United States, Italy and Spain gave samples during acute or convalescent COVID-19.

This CDR3 has 14 amino acids. V was pared by 6 bases and J by 7 bases, with 10 bases of the junction left unmatched. The germline CDR1 and CDR2 sequences are MNHEY and SMNVEV (reference sequence). This TCR came from a woman in her 70s with COVID-19, enrolled during active disease. The sequenced sample was peripheral blood. J is TRBJ2-7 and V is TRBV27, with TRBD2 matching 9 bases. For the CDR3, the DNA is TGTGCCAGCAGAGGGACTAGCAATTCGGGGGAGCAGTACTTC. Amino acids: CASRGTSNSGEQYF.